The 25 T cell receptor beta chains below all came from one sample that was sequenced in a study of blood T cell repertoires in COVID-19. Data came from immunoSEQ multiplex PCR; TCRdb stores just in-frame clones and leaves some out. This sample has around 70,000 clones, with 70% to 85% found just once. The sequencing input was peripheral blood. Every receptor here comes from a woman in her 50s with acute or convalescent COVID-19.

This clone was recorded a few times. This chain uses TRBV24-1 with TRBJ2-1; the D is unclear. The germline gives CDR1 KGHDR, CDR2 SFDVKD. CDR3 length equals 15 residues. V lost 3 bases to trimming and J lost 7 bases, with 15 bases between them. The CDR3 DNA reads as TGTGCCACCAGTGATCCGGCCGCGGTTGGGAATGAGCAGTTCTTC. Its translation: CATSDPAAVGNEQFF.

Only one count was recorded for this clone. The chain employs TRBV23-1 and TRBJ2-2; the D gene is possibly TRBD1 (6 bases). TRBV23-1 is given ORF status, its function remaining uncertain. The CDR3 has 13 amino acids. Between the trimmed V and J ends, which lost 6 bases and 4 bases, there was a span of 9 bases. The CDR3 reads CASSTGSTGELFF. CDR3 nucleotide sequence: TGCGCCAGCAGCACAGGGAGCACCGGGGAGCTGTTTTTT.

This clone was recorded once. The chain couples TRBV7-8 to TRBJ1-1; no definite D call. The germline V gene has CDR1 SGHVS and CDR2 FQNEAQ. The CDR3 length is 11 residues. V lost 5 bases and J lost 6, with 7 bases in between. The CDR3 loop is CASSRVAEAFF. Here the CDR3 DNA reads TGTGCCAGCAGCCGCGTCGCTGAAGCTTTCTTT.

The J gene is TRBJ1-3, the V gene TRBV10-1; D unresolved. This CDR3 is built from 13 residues. Germline CDR1 WNHNN, CDR2 SYGVQD (reference sequence). V lost 10 bases and J 0 bases, leaving 10 bases between the germline ends. The CDR3 nucleotides are TGCGCCACTCAAACCGGCTCTGGAAACACCATATATTTT. It encodes CATQTGSGNTIYF.

V usage is TRBV19 and J usage is TRBJ2-7; 8 bases fit TRBD2. The V gene end was trimmed by 6 bases and the J gene end by 0 bases; junction bases not matched to a gene: 10. CDR1 is LNHDA, CDR2 SQIVND, per germline (reference sequence). The CDR3 is made up of 16 amino acids. As DNA, the CDR3 is TGTGCCAGTAGACCTAGAGCGGGAGCCTCCTCCTACGAGCAGTACTTC. Protein sequence: CASRPRAGASSYEQYF.

The V gene is TRBV7-9, the J gene TRBJ2-7; 7 nucleotides align to TRBD2. This CDR3 comprises 15 residues. Germline assignment: CDR1 SEHNR and CDR2 FQNEAQ (reference sequence). Trimming cost V 5 bases and J 5 bases; bases outside gene matches: 12. The CDR3 coding sequence is TGTGCCAGCAGCCCTGTACTAGCGCCCACCCACGAGCAGTACTTC. This codes for CASSPVLAPTHEQYF. Full variable domain (remainder filled in from reference TRBV7-9 and TRBJ2-7): DTGVSQNPRHKITKRGQNVTFRCDPISEHNRLYWYRQTLGQGPEFLTYFQNEAQLEKSRLLSDRFSAERPKGSFSTLEIQRTEQGDSAMYLCASSPVLAPTHEQYFGPGTRLTVT.

This chain uses TRBV29-1 with TRBJ1-5, with D unresolved. Trimming took off 3 bases at V and 0 bases at J, with 36 bases between the two ends. The CDR3 is 23 residues long. Germline values: CDR1 SQVTM, CDR2 ANQGSEA. DNA of the CDR3: TGCAGCGTTGAGGGTATATGCGGCGAATGGGAGGGCAGGTCGGACTATAGCAATCAGCCCCAGCATTTT. Encoded protein: CSVEGICGEWEGRSDYSNQPQHF. Using reference TRBV29-1 and TRBJ1-5 for the parts outside the CDR3, the full variable domain is SAVISQKPSRDICQRGTSLTIQCQVDSQVTMMFWYRQQPGQSLTLIATANQGSEATYESGFVIDKFPISRPNLTFSTLTVSNMSPEDSSIYLCSVEGICGEWEGRSDYSNQPQHFGDGTRLSIL.

The V gene is TRBV6-6, the J gene TRBJ1-5; 9 bases fit TRBD1. The germline CDR1 and CDR2 sequences are MNHNY and SVGAGI (reference sequence). V lost 6 bases to trimming and J lost 5 bases; unmatched junction nucleotides: 11. This CDR3 has 16 residues. This chain's CDR3 is CASRTNGQGKYQPQHF. CDR3 nucleotides: TGTGCCAGCAGGACAAATGGACAGGGGAAATATCAGCCCCAGCATTTT.

The V call is TRBV7-6, the J call TRBJ2-1, with TRBD2 identical over 10 bases. Germline V CDR1 and CDR2: SGHVS, FNYEAQ. There are 19 residues in the CDR3. V lost 5 bases, J lost 0 bases, and 13 bases stayed unmatched. CDR3: CASSPRASGGLSSYNEQFF. The CDR3 bases are TGTGCCAGCAGCCCACGGGCTAGCGGGGGCCTGAGCTCCTACAATGAGCAGTTCTTC.

V is TRBV27 and J is TRBJ1-6; 9 bases map to TRBD1. The CDR3 spans 15 residues. J lost 7 bases, V lost 5 bases, and 6 bases had no gene match. Germline values: CDR1 MNHEY, CDR2 SMNVEV (reference sequence). The DNA of the CDR3 is TGTGCCAGCAGTCTGCGACAGGGGGGCAATTCACCCCTCCACTTT. Its translation is CASSLRQGGNSPLHF.

This clone was found a few times. V is TRBV27 and J is TRBJ1-1, with D hard to call. The V gene lost 2 bases and the J gene lost 4 bases, with 8 bases spanning the gap. The germline CDR1 and CDR2 sequences are MNHEY and SMNVEV (reference sequence). The CDR3 is 13 residues long. The CDR3 loop is CASSLRGSTEAFF. The CDR3 DNA reads as TGTGCCAGCAGTTTACGTGGGAGCACTGAAGCTTTCTTT.

The gene calls are TRBV9 and TRBJ1-3; the D is unclear. Germline V CDR1 and CDR2: SGDLS, YYNGEE. The CDR3 is 15 amino acids. Trimming shortened V by 3 bases and J by 0 bases, and 10 bases separated the two germline ends. The CDR3 DNA is TGTGCCAGCAGCGGAGAACTCTACTCTGGAAACACCATATATTTT. Amino acids: CASSGELYSGNTIYF.

The rearrangement links TRBV18 to TRBJ2-3, with a weak D call TRBD1 (5 bases). CDR1 and CDR2 (germline): KGHSH, LQKENI. With 3 bases removed from V and 3 bases from J, the gap between germline ends came to 13 bases. There are 15 residues in the CDR3. The CDR3 protein is CASSPTDSTTDTQYF. CDR3 nucleotide sequence: TGTGCCAGCTCACCGACCGACAGTACGACAGATACGCAGTATTTT.

The gene calls are TRBV11-2 and TRBJ2-5; 9 bases match TRBD2. There are 15 residues in the CDR3. V lost 3 bases to trimming and J lost 1 base; unmatched junction nucleotides: 3. Germline CDR1 is SGHAT and CDR2 is FQNNGV. The CDR3 DNA is TGTGCCAGCAGCTTCTTAGCGGGGGTCCAAGAGACCCAGTACTTC. Protein: CASSFLAGVQETQYF.

The chain carries TRBV2 and TRBJ1-5, with no clear D. V was trimmed by 4 bases and J by 1 base, leaving 11 bases between them. The CDR3 sequence is 15 residues long. Germline lookup yields CDR1 SNHLY and CDR2 FYNNEI. The CDR3 loop reads CASSGVTTSNQPQHF. CDR3 DNA sequence: TGTGCCAGCAGTGGCGTGACAACCAGCAATCAGCCCCAGCATTTT. The full variable domain, with the rest looked up from reference TRBV2 and TRBJ1-5, is EPEVTQTPSHQVTQMGQEVILRCVPISNHLYFYWYRQILGQKVEFLVSFYNNEISEKSEIFDDQFSVERPDGSNFTLKIRSTKLEDSAMYFCASSGVTTSNQPQHFGDGTRLSIL.

J is TRBJ2-5 and V is TRBV7-9; TRBD2 agrees at 13 bases. Trimming at V came to 1 base and at J to 4 bases, leaving 0 bases not matched to a gene. The CDR3 length is 15 residues. CDR1 is SEHNR and CDR2 is FQNEAQ in the germline V gene (reference sequence). The CDR3 DNA sequence: TGTGCCAGCAGCTTAGGACTAGCGGGAGGAGAGACCCAGTACTTC. It translates to CASSLGLAGGETQYF.

The table lists this clone with a few counts. The V and J genes are TRBV19 and TRBJ1-1; 11 nucleotides line up with TRBD1. Per germline, CDR1 LNHDA and CDR2 SQIVND (reference sequence). V shed 7 bases and J 1 base; nucleotides not matched to a gene: 8. CDR3 length: 16 residues. As DNA, the CDR3 is TGTGCCAGTACCCATCCGGGACAGGGGGGGAACACTGAAGCTTTCTTT. Encoded protein: CASTHPGQGGNTEAFF.

The V gene is TRBV7-2, the J gene TRBJ2-2; 9 bases agree with TRBD1. J was trimmed by 5 bases and V by 5 bases; bases with no gene match: 12. Germline CDR1 reads SGHTA; CDR2 reads FQGNSA. The length of the CDR3 is 17 residues. This chain's CDR3 is CASSTPWGQGGTGELFF. For the CDR3, the DNA is TGTGCCAGCAGCACTCCATGGGGACAGGGTGGGACCGGGGAGCTGTTTTTT.

The V call is TRBV6-2 or TRBV6-3, the J call TRBJ2-1; 7 positions match TRBD2. Trimming took 0 bases from V and 2 from J; bases not matched to a gene: 19. The CDR3 is 21 amino acids. Germline assignment: CDR1 MNHEY and CDR2 SVGEGT. CDR3 loop: CASSYSNRGSSGSEAYNEQFF. The CDR3, as DNA: TGTGCCAGCAGTTACTCGAATCGGGGGAGTAGCGGGTCGGAAGCCTACAATGAGCAGTTCTTC.

This clone was seen a few times. V usage is TRBV7-2 and J usage is TRBJ2-7, with 15 bases aligning to TRBD2. V lost 5 bases, J lost 4 bases, and 12 bases stayed unmatched. Germline V lookup: CDR1 SGHTA, CDR2 FQGNSA. The CDR3 consists of 18 residues. CDR3 sequence: CASSPGTSGRRVGYEQYF. The CDR3 coding sequence is TGTGCCAGCAGCCCCGGGACTAGCGGGAGGAGGGTGGGTTACGAGCAGTACTTC.

The J gene is TRBJ2-2, the V gene TRBV7-2; maybe TRBD2 (5 bases). This CDR3 contains 15 residues. V was cut by 1 base and J by 1 base, with 7 bases left in between. Germline assignment: CDR1 SGHTA and CDR2 FQGNSA. The CDR3 DNA sequence: TGTGCCAGCAGCTTAGGTGCGGGGAACACCGGGGAGCTGTTTTTT. This gives the protein CASSLGAGNTGELFF.

The chain links TRBV7-2 to TRBJ2-7, with D possibly being TRBD2 (7 bases). The CDR3 extends over 14 amino acids. Germline V gives CDR1 SGHTA, CDR2 FQGNSA. V was pared by 3 bases and J by 5 bases, with 14 bases between. CDR3 amino acids: CASSLLGRGNEQYF. The CDR3 DNA follows: TGTGCCAGCAGCTTGTTAGGGAGGGGGAACGAGCAGTACTTC.

V and J are TRBV7-2 and TRBJ1-2; 9 bases map to TRBD1. CDR1 SGHTA and CDR2 FQGNSA come from the germline V gene. The CDR3 extends over 13 amino acids. Trimming cost V 5 bases and J 8 bases; bases outside gene matches: 6. The CDR3 protein is CASSADRGAGYTF. In DNA form, the CDR3 reads TGTGCCAGCAGCGCCGACAGGGGGGCGGGCTACACCTTC. The full variable domain, in which reference TRBV7-2 and TRBJ1-2 provide the parts outside the CDR3, is GAGVSQSPSNKVTEKGKDVELRCDPISGHTALYWYRQSLGQGLEFLIYFQGNSAPDKSGLPSDRFSAERTGGSVSTLTIQRTQQEDSAVYLCASSADRGAGYTFGSGTRLTVV.

This chain connects TRBV3-1 (or the pseudogene TRBV3-2) to TRBJ2-3, with 9 bases matching TRBD2. Germline values: CDR1 LGHDT, CDR2 YNNKEL (reference sequence). Trimming at V came to 1 base and at J to 5 bases, leaving 25 bases not matched to a gene. The CDR3 loop spans 22 amino acids. The chain's CDR3 is CASSQVRVKGGGAFGVGDTQYF. The CDR3 nucleotides are TGTGCCAGCAGCCAAGTACGGGTGAAGGGCGGGGGGGCGTTTGGCGTAGGAGATACGCAGTATTTT.

The chain has TRBV27 and TRBJ2-6; D uncertain. The CDR3 spans 17 residues. CDR1 is MNHEY and CDR2 is SMNVEV in the germline V gene (reference sequence). V was shortened by 0 bases and J by 3 bases, with 12 bases between the two germline ends. This CDR3 is CASSLSFVGFGANVLTF. CDR3 bases: TGTGCCAGCAGTTTATCGTTCGTGGGCTTTGGGGCCAACGTCCTGACTTTC.